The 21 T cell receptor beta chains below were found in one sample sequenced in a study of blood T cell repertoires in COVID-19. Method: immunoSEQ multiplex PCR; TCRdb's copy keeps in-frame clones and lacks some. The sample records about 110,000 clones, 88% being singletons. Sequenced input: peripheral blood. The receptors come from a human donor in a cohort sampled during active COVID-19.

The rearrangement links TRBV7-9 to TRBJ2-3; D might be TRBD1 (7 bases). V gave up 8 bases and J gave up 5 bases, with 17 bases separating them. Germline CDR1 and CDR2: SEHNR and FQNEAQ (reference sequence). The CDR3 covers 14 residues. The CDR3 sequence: CASAGTGARDTQYF. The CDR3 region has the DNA TGTGCCAGCGCGGGAACAGGGGCAAGAGATACGCAGTATTTT.

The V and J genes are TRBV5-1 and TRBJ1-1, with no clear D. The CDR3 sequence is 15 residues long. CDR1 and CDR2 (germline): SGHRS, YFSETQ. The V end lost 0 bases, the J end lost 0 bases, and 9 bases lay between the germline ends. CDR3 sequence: CASSLGAGLNTEAFF. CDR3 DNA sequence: TGCGCCAGCAGCTTGGGGGCAGGCTTGAACACTGAAGCTTTCTTT.

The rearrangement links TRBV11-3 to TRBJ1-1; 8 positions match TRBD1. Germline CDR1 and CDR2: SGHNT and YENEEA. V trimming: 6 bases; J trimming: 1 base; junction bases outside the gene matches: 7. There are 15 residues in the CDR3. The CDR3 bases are TGTGCCAGCAGAGCAGGGGGCAGGACGAACACTGAAGCTTTCTTT. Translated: CASRAGGRTNTEAFF.

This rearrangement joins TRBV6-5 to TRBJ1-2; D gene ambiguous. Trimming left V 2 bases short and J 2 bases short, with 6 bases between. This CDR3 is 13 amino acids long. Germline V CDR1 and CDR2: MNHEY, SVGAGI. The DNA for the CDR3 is TGTGCCAGCAGTTACGCCCGGAACTATGGCTACACCTTC. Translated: CASSYARNYGYTF.

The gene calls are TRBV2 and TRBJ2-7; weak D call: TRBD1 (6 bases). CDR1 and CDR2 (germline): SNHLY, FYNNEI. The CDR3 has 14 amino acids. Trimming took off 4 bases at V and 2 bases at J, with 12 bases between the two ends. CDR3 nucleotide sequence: TGTGCCAGCAGTGCGGCCGGGACAACCTACGAGCAGTACTTC. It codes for CASSAAGTTYEQYF.

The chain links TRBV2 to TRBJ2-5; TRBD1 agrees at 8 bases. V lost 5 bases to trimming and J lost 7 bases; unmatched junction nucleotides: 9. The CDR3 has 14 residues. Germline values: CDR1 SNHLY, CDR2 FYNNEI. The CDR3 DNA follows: TGTGCCAGCAGTCTGGACAGGGCGATGGGGACCCAGTACTTC. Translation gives CASSLDRAMGTQYF.

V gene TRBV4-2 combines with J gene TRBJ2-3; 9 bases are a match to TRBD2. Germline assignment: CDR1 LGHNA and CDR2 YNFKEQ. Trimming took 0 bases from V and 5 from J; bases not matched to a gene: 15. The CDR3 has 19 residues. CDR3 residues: CASSQEGGGGAFGEDTQYF. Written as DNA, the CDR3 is TGTGCCAGCAGCCAAGAGGGTGGCGGGGGGGCCTTCGGTGAAGATACGCAGTATTTT.

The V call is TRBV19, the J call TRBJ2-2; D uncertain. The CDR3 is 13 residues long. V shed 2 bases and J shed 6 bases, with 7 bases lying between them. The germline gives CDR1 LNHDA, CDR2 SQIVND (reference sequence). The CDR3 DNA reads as TGTGCCAGTAGTATATGGGCCGCCGGGGAGCTGTTTTTT. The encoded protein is CASSIWAAGELFF.

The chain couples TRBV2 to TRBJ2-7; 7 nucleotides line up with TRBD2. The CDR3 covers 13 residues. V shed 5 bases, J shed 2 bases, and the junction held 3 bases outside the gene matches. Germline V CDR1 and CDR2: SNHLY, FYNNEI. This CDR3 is CASSLADTYEQYF. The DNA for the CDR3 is TGTGCCAGCAGTCTAGCGGATACCTACGAGCAGTACTTC. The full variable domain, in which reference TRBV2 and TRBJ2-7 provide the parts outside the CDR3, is EPEVTQTPSHQVTQMGQEVILRCVPISNHLYFYWYRQILGQKVEFLVSFYNNEISEKSEIFDDQFSVERPDGSNFTLKIRSTKLEDSAMYFCASSLADTYEQYFGPGTRLTVT.

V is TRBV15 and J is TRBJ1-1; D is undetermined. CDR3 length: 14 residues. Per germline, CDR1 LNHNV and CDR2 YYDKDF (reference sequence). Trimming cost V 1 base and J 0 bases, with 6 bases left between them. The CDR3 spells CATSRARLNTEAFF. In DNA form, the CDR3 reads TGTGCCACCAGCAGAGCTAGGTTGAACACTGAAGCTTTCTTT. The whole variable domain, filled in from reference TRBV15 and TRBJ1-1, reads DAMVIQNPRYQVTQFGKPVTLSCSQTLNHNVMYWYQQKSSQAPKLLFHYYDKDFNNEADTPDNFQSRRPNTSFCFLDIRSPGLGDTAMYLCATSRARLNTEAFFGQGTRLTVV.

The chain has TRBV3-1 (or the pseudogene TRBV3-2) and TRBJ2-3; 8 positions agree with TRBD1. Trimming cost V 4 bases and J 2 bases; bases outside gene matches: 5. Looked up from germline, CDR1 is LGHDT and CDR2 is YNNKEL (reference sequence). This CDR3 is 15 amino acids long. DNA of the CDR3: TGTGCCAGCAGCCGACAGGGGACGTACACAGATACGCAGTATTTT. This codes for CASSRQGTYTDTQYF.

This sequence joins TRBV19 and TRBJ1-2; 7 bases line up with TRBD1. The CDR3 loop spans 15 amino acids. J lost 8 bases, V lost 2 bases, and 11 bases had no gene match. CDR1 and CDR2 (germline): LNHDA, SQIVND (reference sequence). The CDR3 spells CASSISDRPSRGYTF. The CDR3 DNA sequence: TGTGCCAGTAGTATATCGGACAGGCCCTCGAGGGGCTACACCTTC.

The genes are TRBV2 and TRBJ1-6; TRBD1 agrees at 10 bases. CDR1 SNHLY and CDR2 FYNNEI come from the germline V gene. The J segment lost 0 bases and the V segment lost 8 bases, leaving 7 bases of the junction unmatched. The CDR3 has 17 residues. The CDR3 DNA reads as TGTGCCAGCGTTTGGGACAGGGGAAGCTCCTATAATTCACCCCTCCACTTT. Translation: CASVWDRGSSYNSPLHF.

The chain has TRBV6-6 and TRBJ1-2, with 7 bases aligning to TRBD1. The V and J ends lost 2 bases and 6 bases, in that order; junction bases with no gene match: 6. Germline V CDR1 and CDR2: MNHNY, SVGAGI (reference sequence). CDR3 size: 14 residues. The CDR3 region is CASSYDGTANGYTF. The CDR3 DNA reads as TGTGCCAGCAGTTACGATGGGACAGCTAATGGCTACACCTTC.

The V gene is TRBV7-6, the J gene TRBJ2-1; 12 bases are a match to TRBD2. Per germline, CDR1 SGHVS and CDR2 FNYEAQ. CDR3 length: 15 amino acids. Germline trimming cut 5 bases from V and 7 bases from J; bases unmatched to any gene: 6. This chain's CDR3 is CASSHLAGGPNEQFF. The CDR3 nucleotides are TGTGCCAGCAGCCACCTAGCGGGAGGGCCAAATGAGCAGTTCTTC.

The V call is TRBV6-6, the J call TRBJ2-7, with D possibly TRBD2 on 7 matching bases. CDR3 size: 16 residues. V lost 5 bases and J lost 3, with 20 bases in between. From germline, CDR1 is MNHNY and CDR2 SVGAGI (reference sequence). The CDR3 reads CASSLPKGGPGYEQYF. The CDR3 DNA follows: TGTGCCAGCAGTCTCCCCAAGGGGGGGCCGGGCTACGAGCAGTACTTC.

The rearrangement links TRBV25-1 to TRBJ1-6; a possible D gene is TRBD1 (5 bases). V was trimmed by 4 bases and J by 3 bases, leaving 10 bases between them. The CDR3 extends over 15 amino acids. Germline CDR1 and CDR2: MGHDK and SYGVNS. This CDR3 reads CASSGGEVYNSPLHF. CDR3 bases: TGTGCCAGCAGTGGGGGCGAGGTCTATAATTCACCCCTCCACTTT.

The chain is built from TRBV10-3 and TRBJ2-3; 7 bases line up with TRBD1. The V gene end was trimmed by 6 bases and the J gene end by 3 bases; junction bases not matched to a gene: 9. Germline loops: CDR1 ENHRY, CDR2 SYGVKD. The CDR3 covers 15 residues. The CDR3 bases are TGTGCCATCAGAAATCGGGACAGCGAAACAGATACGCAGTATTTT. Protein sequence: CAIRNRDSETDTQYF.

CDR3 amino acids: CASSLAPDNEQFF. For the CDR3, the DNA is TGTGCCAGCAGCTTAGCCCCCGACAATGAGCAGTTCTTC. V is TRBV7-9 and J is TRBJ2-1, with unresolved D. V lost 0 bases and J lost 5, with 5 bases in between. This CDR3 has 13 amino acids. The germline CDR1 and CDR2 sequences are SEHNR and FQNEAQ (reference sequence).

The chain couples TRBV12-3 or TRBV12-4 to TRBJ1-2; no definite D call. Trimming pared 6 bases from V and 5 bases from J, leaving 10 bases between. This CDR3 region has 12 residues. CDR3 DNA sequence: TGTGCCAGCAGCCTGACTGGGTATGGCTACACCTTC. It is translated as CASSLTGYGYTF.

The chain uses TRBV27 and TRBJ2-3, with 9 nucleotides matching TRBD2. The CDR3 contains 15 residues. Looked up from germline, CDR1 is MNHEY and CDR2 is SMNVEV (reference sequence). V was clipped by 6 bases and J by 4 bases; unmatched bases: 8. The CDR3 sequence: CASRLSGGVADTQYF. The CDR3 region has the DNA TGTGCCAGCAGACTTAGCGGGGGTGTGGCAGATACGCAGTATTTT.